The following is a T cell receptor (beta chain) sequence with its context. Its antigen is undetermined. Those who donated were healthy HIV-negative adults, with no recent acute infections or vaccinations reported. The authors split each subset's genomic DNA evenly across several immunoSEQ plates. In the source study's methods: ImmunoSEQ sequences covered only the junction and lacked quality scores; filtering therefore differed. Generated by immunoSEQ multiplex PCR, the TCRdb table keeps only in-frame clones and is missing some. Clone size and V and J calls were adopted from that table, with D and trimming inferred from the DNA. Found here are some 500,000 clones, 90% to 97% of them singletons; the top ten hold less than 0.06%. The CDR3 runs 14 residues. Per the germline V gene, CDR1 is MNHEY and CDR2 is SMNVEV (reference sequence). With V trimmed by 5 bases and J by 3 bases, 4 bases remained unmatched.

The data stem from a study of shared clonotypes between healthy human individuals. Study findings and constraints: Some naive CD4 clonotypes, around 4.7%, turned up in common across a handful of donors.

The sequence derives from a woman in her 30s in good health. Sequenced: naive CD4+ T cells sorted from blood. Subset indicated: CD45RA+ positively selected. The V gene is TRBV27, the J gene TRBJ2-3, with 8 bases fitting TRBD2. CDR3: CASSSGRLTDTQYF. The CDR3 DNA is TGTGCCAGCAGTAGCGGGAGACTAACAGATACGCAGTATTTT.